This T cell receptor (beta chain) emerged from a study of T cells after yellow fever vaccination. TCRdb processed the 5' RACE reads anew with MiXCR; each CDR3 protein has one entry. The profile covers more than 300,000 distinct CDR3 sequences, with around 6.8% appearing a single time and 15% to 20% taken by the ten largest. About this clonotype: The target antigen is unknown.

The study's findings and limits: Post-booster repertoires again held most primary-vaccination clones (roughly 95% CD4, 80% to 90% CD8).

V lost 3 bases to trimming and J lost 7 bases, with 27 bases between them. This CDR3 contains 18 residues. Germline values: CDR1 SGHAT, CDR2 FQDESV (reference sequence). This specimen was PBMCs, taken 45 days after the first yellow fever vaccination. J is TRBJ2-5 and V is TRBV11-1; tentative D call: TRBD1 (7 bases). This sequence was found in a man aged 18 to 30 who received the YFV17D yellow fever vaccine. In nucleotides, the CDR3 is TGTGCCAGCAGCTTGAGTTTGCAGGGGGGAATATTGTGGAGGACCCAGTACTTC. Protein product: CASSLSLQGGILWRTQYF.